The sample holds one count of the clone carrying this T cell receptor beta chain. The data originate from a study of blood T cell repertoires in COVID-19. The overall study: Samples of COVID-19 (acute and convalescent) were obtained from the United States, Italy and Spain. The analysed material was cDNA or gDNA that came from T cells, B-cell-depleted T cells, or PBMCs.

There are 15 residues in the CDR3. Trimming took 7 bases from V and 4 from J, leaving 20 bases between them. The germline V gene encodes CDR1 MDHEN and CDR2 SYDVKM. Per the original methods: The authors estimated nucleated cell counts from reference gene primer amplification. The assay was immunoSEQ multiplex PCR, and TCRdb's table has in-frame clones only and misses some. The V and J calls and the clone size are those of that table, but D and trimming were determined from the DNA. The top ten hold around 13% of the sample, which has nearly 60,000 clones, around 91% seen once. The sample comprised peripheral blood. The chain has TRBV28 and TRBJ2-7; D gene uncertain. This receptor was identified in a man in his 60s with active COVID-19. The CDR3: CASNSPVTEIYEQYF. CDR3 coding DNA: TGTGCCAGCAACTCCCCAGTCACAGAAATTTACGAGCAGTACTTC.